This T cell receptor beta chain was documented in a study of CD8 T cells in Susac syndrome. About the research overall: Among the sequenced Susac syndrome patients, roughly 6 had active disease while roughly 8 were in remission. The Susac syndrome patients were therapy-naive, on corticosteroids, or on intravenous immunoglobulin alone at blood draw.

This clonotype was detected only once. A quantity of about 0.45 to 1 ug RNA underwent reverse transcription using random hexamers. Across 54 Vbeta and 13 Jbeta, TCR beta CDR3 was amplified with immunoSEQ multiplex PCR. From the immunoSEQ multiplex PCR reads, TCRdb called clonotypes with MiXCR, one entry per CDR3 protein. The sample records under 200,000 distinct CDR3 sequences, roughly 95% being singletons. Recently defined diagnostic criteria for definite or probable disease were fulfilled by Susac syndrome patients. This CDR3 is built from 14 residues. Trimming shortened V by 6 bases and J by 0 bases, and 12 bases separated the two germline ends. The germline gives CDR1 SQVTM, CDR2 ANQGSEA.

This receptor was identified in a human donor with Susac syndrome. Material: CD4+ T cells from PBMCs. The chain links TRBV29-1 to TRBJ1-5; D not certain. The CDR3 coding sequence is TGCAGCGTACGAGAGACCAATAGCAATCAGCCCCAGCATTTT. Protein: CSVRETNSNQPQHF.